This T cell receptor beta chain was profiled in a study of beta chain features in type 1 diabetes. This clone was observed once. The authors reverse transcribed all of the isolated RNA, so sequencing captured expressed TCRB transcripts. Generated by immunoSEQ multiplex PCR, the TCRdb table keeps only in-frame clones and is missing some. The sample holds about 360,000 clones, around 12% seen once. Looked up from germline, CDR1 is SGHRS and CDR2 is YFSETQ. The CDR3 covers 14 residues. V lost 4 bases to trimming and J lost 2 bases, with 12 bases between them. This TCR came from a young man in good health. The sample comprised naive CD4+ T cells from blood. The V call is TRBV5-1, the J call TRBJ2-5, with D tentatively TRBD1 (7 bases). The CDR3 loop is CASSVTGRQETQYF. DNA of the CDR3: TGCGCCAGCAGCGTGACAGGGAGGCAAGAGACCCAGTACTTC.